The T cell receptor beta chain under discussion was sequenced for a study of T cell clonality in common variable immunodeficiency. Whole-study results and caveats: Compared with controls, CVID subjects had fewer shared TCRbeta clones. In common variable immunodeficiency, TCR beta chains reportedly carried fewer deletions and N-nucleotide insertions.

Sequencing input was equivalent genomic DNA from CVID and controls. The assay was immunoSEQ multiplex PCR, and TCRdb's table has in-frame clones only and misses some. The sample contains 26,000 or so clones, none of them singletons. This clone came up a few times. The antigen is unknown. The DNA ends 3 residues before the CDR3 does, and the rest of the CDR3 is filled in from the germline J gene. Replacement immunoglobulin had been given to every CVID subject for at least one year. The CDR3 has 15 amino acids. CDR1 is KGHSH, CDR2 LQKENI, per germline. J gave up 9 bases and V 4 bases, and 8 bases lay outside the gene matches.

The sequence was collected from a human donor with common variable immunodeficiency. The rearrangement uses TRBV18 and TRBJ2-1; TRBD2 matches 11 bases. Sequencing was done on a sample of peripheral blood mononuclear cells. The CDR3 sequence: CASSQTSGTGGEQFF. The sequenced part of the CDR3 DNA is TGTGCCAGCTCACAGACTAGCGGGACGGGCGGTGAG.